A single sample gave rise to the 5 T cell receptor beta chains below, sequenced in a study of Graves' ophthalmopathy and Graves' hyperthyroidism. Amplified TCR beta CDR3 regions were obtained using RNA transcripts as template. First-round RT-PCR with HTBI primers preceded a second-round multiplex PCR. TCRdb analysed the multiplex PCR reads with MiXCR anew, one entry per CDR3 protein. The data contain about 480,000 distinct CDR3 sequences, roughly 14% of them seen just once; the ten biggest clones take up approximately 9.8%. The source material was blood. The receptors were sampled from a woman in her twenties or thirties with Graves' ophthalmopathy.

The chain recombines TRBV6-5 with TRBJ1-1; a weak D match, TRBD1 (6 bases). V was cut by 0 bases and J by 1 base, with 9 bases left in between. Germline V lookup: CDR1 MNHEY, CDR2 SVGAGI. The length of the CDR3 is 15 residues. CDR3: CASSYSGARNTEAFF. The CDR3 bases are TGTGCCAGCAGTTACTCGGGGGCTAGGAACACTGAAGCTTTCTTT.

In its sample, this clonotype was seen many times. The V gene is TRBV20-1, the J gene TRBJ2-7; 8 positions match TRBD2. V was pared by 1 base and J by 1 base, with 3 bases of the junction left unmatched. The CDR3 has 14 amino acids. Per germline, CDR1 DFQATT and CDR2 SNEGSKA (reference sequence). The CDR3 sequence is CSARGRLASYEQYF. The DNA for the CDR3 is TGCAGTGCTAGAGGGAGACTAGCGTCCTACGAGCAGTACTTC.

This clonotype appeared many times. This rearrangement joins TRBV2 to TRBJ1-3; 8 bases are a match to TRBD1. Germline V CDR1 and CDR2: SNHLY, FYNNEI. After removal of 7 bases from V and 0 bases from J, the junction contained 5 bases not matched to a gene. The CDR3 is 15 amino acids. The CDR3 DNA reads TGTGCCAGCATTCAGGGGGCCAACTCTGGAAACACCATATATTTT. Protein product: CASIQGANSGNTIYF. The whole variable domain, remainder taken from reference TRBV2 and TRBJ1-3, is EPEVTQTPSHQVTQMGQEVILRCVPISNHLYFYWYRQILGQKVEFLVSFYNNEISEKSEIFDDQFSVERPDGSNFTLKIRSTKLEDSAMYFCASIQGANSGNTIYFGEGSWLTVV.

This clonotype was found many times. The chain combines TRBV12-3 or TRBV12-4 with TRBJ2-2; tentatively, D is TRBD2 (5 bases). The ends were cut back, 3 bases at V and 7 bases at J, with 12 bases in the middle. This CDR3 is 14 amino acids long. As DNA, the CDR3 is TGTGCCAGCAGTTTCGCTAGTCGGGGCGGGGAGCTGTTTTTT. It yields the protein CASSFASRGGELFF.

Turning to this clonotype: A much more abundant neighbour one base away suggests this may be a read error. The chain carries TRBV12-3 or TRBV12-4 and TRBJ1-1, with a weak D call TRBD1 (5 bases). The CDR3 contains 16 residues. The DNA of the CDR3 is TGTGCCAGCAGTACCTCCGTAGAGGGGTTGAACACTGAAGCTTGCTTT. Protein sequence: CASSTSVEGLNTEACF.